Sequencing of this T cell receptor beta chain was carried out in a study of identical twins. Trimming took 1 base from V and 3 from J, leaving 10 bases between them. CDR3 length equals 14 residues. Per germline, CDR1 SGHDT and CDR2 YYEEEE. TCRdb redid the calling of the 5' RACE reads with MiXCR, one entry per CDR3 protein. This sample carries a few hundred thousand distinct CDR3 sequences, about 10% of them seen once, and the ten largest clones take 9% to 10%. The receptor was derived from a man aged 45 to 65 in good health. This sequence joins TRBV5-6 and TRBJ2-5; a possible D gene is TRBD2 (6 bases). The material sequenced was memory T cells sorted from blood. The CDR3 loop is CASSLNGLKETQYF. The CDR3 region has the DNA TGTGCCAGCAGCTTGAACGGACTAAAAGAGACCCAGTACTTC. Variable domain in full (rest from reference TRBV5-6 and TRBJ2-5): DAGVTQSPTHLIKTRGQQVTLRCSPKSGHDTVSWYQQALGQGPQFIFQYYEEEERQRGNFPDRFSGHQFPNYSSELNVNALLLGDSALYLCASSLNGLKETQYFGPGTRLLVL.